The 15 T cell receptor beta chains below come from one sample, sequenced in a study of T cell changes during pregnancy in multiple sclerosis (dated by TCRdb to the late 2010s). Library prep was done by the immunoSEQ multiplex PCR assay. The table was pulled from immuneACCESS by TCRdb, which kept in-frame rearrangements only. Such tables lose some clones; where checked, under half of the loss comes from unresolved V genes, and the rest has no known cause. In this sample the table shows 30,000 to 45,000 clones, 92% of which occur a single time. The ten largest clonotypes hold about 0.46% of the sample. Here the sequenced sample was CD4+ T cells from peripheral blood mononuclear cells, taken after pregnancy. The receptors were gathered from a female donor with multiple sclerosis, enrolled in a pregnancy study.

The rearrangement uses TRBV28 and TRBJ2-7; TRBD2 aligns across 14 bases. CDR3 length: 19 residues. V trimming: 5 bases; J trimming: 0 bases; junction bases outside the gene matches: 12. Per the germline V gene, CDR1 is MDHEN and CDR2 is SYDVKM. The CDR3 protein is CASSPTLGLAGDTSYEQYF. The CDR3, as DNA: TGTGCCAGCAGTCCCACCCTGGGACTAGCGGGAGACACCTCCTACGAGCAGTACTTC.

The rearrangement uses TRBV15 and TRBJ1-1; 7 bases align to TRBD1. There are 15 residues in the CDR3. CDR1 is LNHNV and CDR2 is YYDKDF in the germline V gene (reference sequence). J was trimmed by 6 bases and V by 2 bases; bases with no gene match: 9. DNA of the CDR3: TGTGCCACCAGCAGACCAGGACAGGCTAGGGCTGAAGCTTTCTTT. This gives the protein CATSRPGQARAEAFF.

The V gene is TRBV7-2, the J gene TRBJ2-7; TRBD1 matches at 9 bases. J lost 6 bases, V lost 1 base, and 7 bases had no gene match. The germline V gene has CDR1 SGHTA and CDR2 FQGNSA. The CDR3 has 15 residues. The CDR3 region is CASSLDRGRNGEQYF. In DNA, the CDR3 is TGTGCCAGCAGCTTAGACAGGGGGCGTAATGGCGAGCAGTACTTC.

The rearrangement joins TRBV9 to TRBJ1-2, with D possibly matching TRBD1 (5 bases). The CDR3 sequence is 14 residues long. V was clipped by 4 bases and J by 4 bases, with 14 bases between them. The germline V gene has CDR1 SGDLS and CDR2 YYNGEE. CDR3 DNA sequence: TGTGCCAGCAGCCTCGACAGCCTTTCCTATGGCTACACCTTC. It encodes CASSLDSLSYGYTF.

CDR3 DNA: TGCGCCAGCAGCTTGGGGACTAGTGGGGATACGCAGTATTTT. As protein: CASSLGTSGDTQYF. V gene TRBV5-1 combines with J gene TRBJ2-3, with 7 bases that match TRBD2. The junction had 4 bases not matched to a gene; V was cut back by 0 bases and J by 6 bases. The CDR3 is made up of 14 amino acids. From germline, CDR1 is SGHRS and CDR2 YFSETQ. Using reference TRBV5-1 and TRBJ2-3 for the parts outside the CDR3, the full variable domain is KAGVTQTPRYLIKTRGQQVTLSCSPISGHRSVSWYQQTPGQGLQFLFEYFSETQRNKGNFPGRFSGRQFSNSRSEMNVSTLELGDSALYLCASSLGTSGDTQYFGPGTRLTVL.

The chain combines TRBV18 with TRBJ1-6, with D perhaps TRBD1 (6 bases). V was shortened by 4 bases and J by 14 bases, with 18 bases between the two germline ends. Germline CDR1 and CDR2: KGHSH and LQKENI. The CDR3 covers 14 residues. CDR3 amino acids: CASSQGDTRFTLHF. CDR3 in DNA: TGTGCCAGCTCACAGGGGGACACACGATTCACCCTCCACTTT.

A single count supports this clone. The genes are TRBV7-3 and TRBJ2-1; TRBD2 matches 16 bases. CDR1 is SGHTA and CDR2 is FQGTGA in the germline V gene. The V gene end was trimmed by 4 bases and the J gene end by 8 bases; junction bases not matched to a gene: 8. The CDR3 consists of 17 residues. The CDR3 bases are TGTGCCAGCAGCTCGGGACTAGCGGGGGGGCGGAACGATGAGCAGTTCTTC. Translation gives CASSSGLAGGRNDEQFF. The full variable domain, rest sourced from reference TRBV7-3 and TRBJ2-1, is GAGVSQTPSNKVTEKGKYVELRCDPISGHTALYWYRQSLGQGPEFLIYFQGTGAADDSGLPNDRFFAVRPEGSVSTLKIQRTERGDSAVYLCASSSGLAGGRNDEQFFGPGTRLTVL.

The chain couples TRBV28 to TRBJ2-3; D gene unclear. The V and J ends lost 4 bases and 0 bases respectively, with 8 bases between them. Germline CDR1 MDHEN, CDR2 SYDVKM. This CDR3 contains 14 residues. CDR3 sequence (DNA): TGTGCCAGCAGTTCAAGCGAGAGCACAGATACGCAGTATTTT. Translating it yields CASSSSESTDTQYF.

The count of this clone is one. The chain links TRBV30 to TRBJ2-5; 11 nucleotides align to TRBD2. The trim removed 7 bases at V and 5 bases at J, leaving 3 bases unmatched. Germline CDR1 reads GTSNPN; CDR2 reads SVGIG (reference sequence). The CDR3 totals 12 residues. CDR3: CALTSGSETQYF. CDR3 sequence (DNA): TGTGCCTTAACTAGCGGGAGTGAGACCCAGTACTTC.

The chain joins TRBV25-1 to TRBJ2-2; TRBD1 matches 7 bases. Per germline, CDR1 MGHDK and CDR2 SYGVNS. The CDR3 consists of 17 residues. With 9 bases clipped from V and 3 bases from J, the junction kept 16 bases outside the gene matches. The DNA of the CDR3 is TGTGCCAGTGGGGGTAGAAGACAGGGTAGTGACACCGGGGAGCTGTTTTTT. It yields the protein CASGGRRQGSDTGELFF.

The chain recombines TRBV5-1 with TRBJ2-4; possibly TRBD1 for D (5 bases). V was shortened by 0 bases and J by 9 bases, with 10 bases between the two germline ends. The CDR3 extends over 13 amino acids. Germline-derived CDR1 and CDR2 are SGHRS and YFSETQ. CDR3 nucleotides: TGCGCCAGCAGCTTGGAGCTTAGGGGCATTCAGTACTTC. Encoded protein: CASSLELRGIQYF.

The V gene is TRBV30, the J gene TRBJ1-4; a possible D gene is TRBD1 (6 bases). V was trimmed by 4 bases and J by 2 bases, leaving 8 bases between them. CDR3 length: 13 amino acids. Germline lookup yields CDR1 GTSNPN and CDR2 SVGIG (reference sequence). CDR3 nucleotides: TGTGCCTGGACTAGGGGGACTAATGAAAAACTGTTTTTT. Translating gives CAWTRGTNEKLFF.

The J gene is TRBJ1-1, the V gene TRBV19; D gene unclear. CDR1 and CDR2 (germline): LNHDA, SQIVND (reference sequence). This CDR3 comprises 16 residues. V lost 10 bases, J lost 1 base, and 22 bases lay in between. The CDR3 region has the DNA TGTGCCACCATATCGGGTAGAAGCCCGAAGAACACTGAAGCTTTCTTT. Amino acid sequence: CATISGRSPKNTEAFF.

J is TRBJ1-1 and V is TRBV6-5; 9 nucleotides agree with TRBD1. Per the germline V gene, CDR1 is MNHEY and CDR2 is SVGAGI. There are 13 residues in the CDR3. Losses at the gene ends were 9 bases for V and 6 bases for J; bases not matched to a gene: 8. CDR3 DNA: TGTGCCAGTGGGGACAGGGCTCCGCCTGAAGCTTTCTTT. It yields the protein CASGDRAPPEAFF.

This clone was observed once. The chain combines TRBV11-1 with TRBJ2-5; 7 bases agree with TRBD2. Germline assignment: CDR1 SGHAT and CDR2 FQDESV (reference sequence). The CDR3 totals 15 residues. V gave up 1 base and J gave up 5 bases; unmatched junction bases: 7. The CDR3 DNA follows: TGTGCCAGCAGCTTAGACGGCGGGAGTGGGGAGACCCAGTACTTC. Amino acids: CASSLDGGSGETQYF.